The sequence of this TCR beta chain was determined in a study of PD-1 blockade in classical Hodgkin lymphoma. General study results and limits: It was among complete responders that baseline diversity resembled that of newly diagnosed patients.

Germline loops: CDR1 MNHEY, CDR2 SVGAGI. The CDR3 loop spans 14 amino acids. About this clone: Its specificity is unknown. The junction and the germline gene differ at one end; a read error may be behind it.

Method: immunoSEQ multiplex PCR; TCRdb's copy keeps in-frame clones and lacks some. The sample lists about 10,000 clones; roughly 90% were seen once. Relapse was seen in all patients after autologous stem cell transplantation, and brentuximab vedotin exposure was variable. The chain employs TRBV6-5 and TRBJ2-7; 10 bases align to TRBD1. This TCR was sampled from a human donor with classical Hodgkin lymphoma. Specimen: peripheral blood mononuclear cells (PBMCs), collected at baseline. The CDR3 DNA is TGTGCCGGCAGGCCGCGGGACAGGGGCCACGAGCAGTACTTC. This translates into CAGRPRDRGHEQYF.